These T cell receptor beta chains were read from a single sample in a study of blood T cells in healthy people across ages. Via MiXCR, TCRdb re-called the 5' RACE reads, giving one row per CDR3 protein. The data contain around 750,000 distinct CDR3 sequences, approximately 53% of them seen just once; the ten biggest clones take up approximately 40%. Material for sequencing was blood. These receptors all stem from an elderly man in good health. CDR3s include the opening cysteine and the closing phenylalanine or tryptophan. D genes are given only for firm matches. Some rows mark clone size as missing; the rest say once, few, many or name a class of expanded clone.

length: 14; J: TRBJ2-1; D: NA; V: TRBV21-1; size: NA; CDR3: CASTRTGPDNEQFF; DNA: TGTGCCAGCACCCGGACTGGCCCTGACAATGAGCAGTTCTTC
length: 17; J: TRBJ2-2; D: TRBD1; V: TRBV18; size: NA; CDR3: CASSPSVDRANTGELFF; DNA: TGTGCCAGCTCACCAAGCGTGGACAGGGCGAACACCGGGGAGCTGTTTTTT
length: 13; J: TRBJ2-1; D: NA; V: TRBV12-3/TRBV12-4; size: NA; CDR3: CASSLDRNNERFF; DNA: TGTGCCAGCAGTTTAGATCGGAACAATGAGCGGTTCTTC
length: 16; J: TRBJ2-1; D: NA; V: TRBV7-9; size: NA; CDR3: CASSFNLGPSPREQFF; DNA: TGTGCCAGCAGTTTCAATCTGGGACCCTCCCCAAGGGAGCAGTTCTTC
length: 13; J: TRBJ2-4; D: TRBD1; V: TRBV29-1; size: few; CDR3: CSVEEGDRGLQYF; DNA: TGCAGCGTTGAAGAAGGGGACAGGGGTTTGCAGTACTTC
length: 13; J: TRBJ1-2; D: TRBD1; V: TRBV15; size: NA; CDR3: CATMGTESYGYTF; DNA: TGTGCCACCATGGGGACAGAAAGCTATGGCTACACCTTC
length: 14; J: TRBJ2-3; D: TRBD2; V: TRBV20-1; size: few; CDR3: CSAETSGRTDTQYF; DNA: TGCAGTGCTGAGACTAGCGGGAGGACAGATACGCAGTATTTT
length: 15; J: TRBJ2-3; D: NA; V: TRBV7-9; size: NA; CDR3: CASSLAGVKADTQYF; DNA: TGTGCCAGCAGCTTAGCGGGAGTAAAGGCAGATACGCAGTATTTT
length: 14; J: TRBJ1-2; D: TRBD1; V: TRBV7-2; size: NA; CDR3: CASSYGQGHTGYTF; DNA: TGTGCCAGCAGCTACGGACAGGGGCATACTGGCTACACCTTC
length: 13; J: TRBJ2-7; D: NA; V: TRBV5-1; size: few; CDR3: CASSLTVTYEQYF; DNA: TGCGCCAGCAGCTTGACGGTAACCTACGAGCAGTACTTC
length: 16; J: TRBJ2-7; D: NA; V: TRBV29-1; size: NA; CDR3: CSVEVPAGLVAYGQYF; DNA: TGCAGCGTTGAAGTCCCCGCGGGATTGGTCGCCTACGGGCAGTACTTC